One sample yielded the 23 T cell receptor beta chains listed below, sequenced in a study of tumor and adjacent non-tumor tissue in lung cancer. RNA was extracted from bulk tissue without any cell sorting. More than 3 cm separated this lung sample from the edge of the tumor. A modified ARM-PCR protocol with three rounds of nested PCR amplified TCRbeta. TCRdb reprocessed the multiplex PCR reads with MiXCR, giving one entry per CDR3 protein. The top ten clones hold around 43% of a sample with 70,000 to 95,000 distinct CDR3 sequences, just over 75% of them seen once. Sequencing was performed on distant non-tumor lung tissue. Receptors were obtained from a man between 65 and 85 years old with non-small cell lung cancer.

The chain couples TRBV11-2 to TRBJ2-2; maybe TRBD1 (5 bases). Per the germline V gene, CDR1 is SGHAT and CDR2 is FQNNGV. The CDR3 has 15 amino acids. V shed 8 bases and J shed 6 bases, with 19 bases lying between them. The CDR3 reads CASLVGTGVAGELFF. CDR3 DNA sequence: TGTGCCAGCTTAGTGGGCACAGGAGTTGCCGGGGAGCTGTTTTTT.

V is TRBV28 and J is TRBJ2-2; D might be TRBD1 (6 bases). Germline CDR1 reads MDHEN; CDR2 reads SYDVKM. Trimming took off 10 bases at V and 2 bases at J, with 11 bases between the two ends. The CDR3 totals 13 residues. CDR3 DNA: TGTGCCACCCGGGACACCAACACCGGGGAGCTGTTTTTT. Its protein is CATRDTNTGELFF.

Turning to this clonotype: This may be a read error: a much more frequent sequence differs by one nucleotide. This chain links TRBV28 with TRBJ1-4; 9 bases line up with TRBD1. This CDR3 has 16 residues. Germline loops: CDR1 MDHEN, CDR2 SYDVKM. DNA of the CDR3: TGTACCAGCAGTATGACCACAGGGGGCGTAGGAGAAAAACTGTTTTTT. This encodes CTSSMTTGGVGEKLFF.

The chain has TRBV4-1 and TRBJ2-7; tentative D call: TRBD2 (6 bases). CDR3 size: 16 residues. CDR1 and CDR2 (germline): MGHRA, YSYEKL. Trimming stripped 6 bases from V and 5 bases from J, with 23 bases between. The CDR3 DNA reads TGCGCCAGCAGGCGGACACTAGCAGGAGAGGGGAACGAGCAGTACTTC. Its protein product is CASRRTLAGEGNEQYF.

In regard to this clonotype: The CDR3 carries no conserved terminal phenylalanine or tryptophan, so it likely arises from a read error. No DNA is shown, since the ends of the CDR3 on it are uncertain; the CDR3 is the one TCRdb lists. The CDR3 reads CASSLVSPETQYS. The genes are TRBV5-5 and TRBJ2-5. The CDR3 is 13 amino acids in total, end residues counted. Germline assignment: CDR1 SGHKS and CDR2 YYEKEE (reference sequence).

This clonotype came up once. A read error may account for a junction end that differs from germline. The chain joins TRBV4-2 to TRBJ2-2, with 10 nucleotides matching TRBD1. CDR3 length: 14 residues. In germline, CDR1 is LGHNA, CDR2 YNFKEQ. The CDR3 DNA reads TGTGCCAGCAGCGTCCCTCGGGGGACAGGGGAGCAGTTTTTT. As protein: CASSVPRGTGEQFF.

The table lists this clonotype with a few counts. A much larger clone differs from this one at a single base, so this may be a read error. This rearrangement joins TRBV12-3 or TRBV12-4 to TRBJ2-7; 8 bases match TRBD1. The CDR3 has 14 amino acids. DNA for the CDR3: TGTGTCAGCAGAACCGGGACAGGCTCCTACGAGCAGTACTTC. Translated, it gives CVSRTGTGSYEQYF.

This clonotype showed up just a few times. It is likely a read error, because the conserved phenylalanine at the end of the CDR3 is missing. This chain uses TRBV28 with TRBJ1-1; no clear D. Germline CDR1 MDHEN, CDR2 SYDVKM. There are 11 residues in the CDR3. V lost 10 bases to trimming and J lost 6 bases, with 12 bases between them. CDR3 amino acids: CATRGRPEAFL. The CDR3 DNA is TGTGCCACCAGAGGGAGGCCTGAAGCTTTCTTA.

A remark on this clonotype: This could be a read error, since a much larger clone is one nucleotide away. The V call is TRBV2, the J call TRBJ1-5; TRBD1 is a possible D gene (5 bases). The germline V gene has CDR1 SNHLY and CDR2 FYNNEI. This CDR3 is 14 amino acids long. In nucleotides, the CDR3 is TGTGTCAGCACAGGCAGGGAGGGCTATCAGCCCCAGCATTTT. This codes for CVSTGREGYQPQHF.

This clonotype was detected a few times. Germline and junction disagree at one end, which may indicate a read error. The chain is built from TRBV4-1 and TRBJ2-7; 9 positions agree with TRBD2. In germline, CDR1 is MGHRA, CDR2 YSYEKL. The CDR3 consists of 16 residues. CDR3 protein: CASSLTLAGEGDEKYF. The CDR3 DNA follows: TGCGCCAGCAGCCTTACATTAGCGGGAGAGGGGGACGAGAAGTACTTC.

As for this clonotype: The germline gene is not matched at one end of the junction; a read error may be the cause. The chain recombines TRBV6-5 with TRBJ1-1; tentative D call: TRBD1 (6 bases). CDR1 is MNHEY, CDR2 SVGAGI, per germline. The CDR3 loop spans 13 amino acids. CDR3 in DNA: TGTGCCAGCATGGCAGGGGTTAACATTGAAGCCTTCTTT. Its protein is CASMAGVNIEAFF.

This clonotype was found many times. This chain links TRBV6-1 with TRBJ2-7; D gene unclear. The length of the CDR3 is 16 residues. In germline, CDR1 is MNHNS, CDR2 SASEGT. V lost 0 bases and J 2 bases, leaving 14 bases between the germline ends. DNA for the CDR3: TGTGCCAGCAGTGAAGCCTCAGGCGCCAAAGCCTACGAGCAGTACTTC. This gives the protein CASSEASGAKAYEQYF.

For this clonotype: A read error is possible here, since a much larger clone lies one base away. The chain couples TRBV12-3 or TRBV12-4 to TRBJ1-2, with unresolved D. V lost 6 bases to trimming and J lost 4 bases, with 21 bases between them. The CDR3 covers 16 residues. The CDR3 DNA follows: TGTGCCAGCAGCCACAGAGGACGTGGCCTGAGCTATGGCTACACCTTC. This sequence encodes CASSHRGRGLSYGYTF.

Regarding this clonotype: Without the conserved terminal phenylalanine or tryptophan, this CDR3 likely stems from a read error. The chain carries TRBV6-2 or TRBV6-3 and TRBJ1-1, with D possibly TRBD1 on 6 matching bases. This CDR3 contains 15 residues. Looked up from germline, CDR1 is MNHEY and CDR2 is SVGEGT. The ends were cut back, 8 bases at V and 10 bases at J, with 26 bases in the middle. CDR3 amino acids: CASRPFVGQRRGAFS. In DNA, the CDR3 is TGTGCCAGCCGACCCTTTGTGGGACAAAGAAGAGGAGCTTTCTCT.

This clonotype is medium-sized by share. A read error may be the cause here, since a much bigger clone is one base away. The V call is TRBV29-1, the J call TRBJ1-1, with no clear D. Germline V CDR1 and CDR2: SQVTM, ANQGSEA. V was clipped by 4 bases and J by 7 bases, with 13 bases between them. The CDR3 contains 12 residues. As DNA, the CDR3 is TGCAGCGTTGTGGCGGAGAGGCATGAAGCTTTCTTT. Translating gives CSVVAERHEAFF. Supplemented by reference TRBV29-1 and TRBJ1-1, the full variable domain reads SAVISQKPSRDICQRGTSLTIQCQVDSQVTMMFWYRQQPGQSLTLIATANQGSEATYESGFVIDKFPISRPNLTFSTLTVSNMSPEDSSIYLCSVVAERHEAFFGQGTRLTVV.

This clonotype has just a few counts. This may be a read error, as it is one base from a much larger clone. CDR3 sequence (DNA): TGTGCCAGCACCGGAGCGGGGGGGGGGAGTGAGCAGTTGTTC. This gives the protein CASTGAGGGSEQLF. The V call is TRBV12-3 or TRBV12-4, the J call TRBJ2-1; TRBD2 agrees at 10 bases. The CDR3 consists of 14 residues.

With regard to this clonotype: One junction end disagrees with the germline gene, perhaps due to a read error. This chain connects TRBV29-1 to TRBJ2-5; D uncertain. CDR3 size: 13 residues. Germline CDR1 is SQVTM and CDR2 is ANQGSEA. The CDR3 protein is CSVANRSQETQYF. CDR3 DNA: TGCAGCGTGGCCAATAGGTCCCAAGAGACTCAGTACTTC.

The chain joins TRBV29-1 to TRBJ2-7; TRBD1 agrees at 8 bases. Germline V CDR1 and CDR2: SQVTM, ANQGSEA. The trim removed 7 bases at V and 3 bases at J, leaving 5 bases unmatched. The CDR3 length is 12 residues. The DNA of the CDR3 is TGCAGCGCTACAGGGGGAGTCTACGAGCAGTACTTC. Its translation is CSATGGVYEQYF.

Only one count was recorded for this clonotype. A junction boundary mismatches the germline segment, possibly from a read error. V and J are TRBV11-2 and TRBJ2-5; D might be TRBD1 (6 bases). The CDR3 extends over 15 amino acids. Looked up from germline, CDR1 is SGHAT and CDR2 is FQNNGV. The chain's CDR3 is CPSSPWTVGQETQYF. In DNA form, the CDR3 reads TGTCCCAGCAGCCCGTGGACAGTAGGGCAAGAGACCCAGTACTTC.

The CDR3 coding sequence is TGTGCCAGCAGTTATTCCGCCAGGGGGGATGACTACACCTTC. Its translation is CASSYSARGDDYTF. The chain is built from TRBV6-5 and TRBJ1-2; 7 nucleotides match TRBD1. This CDR3 has 14 residues. V dropped 3 bases and J dropped 10; count of bases not matched to a gene: 11. The germline CDR1 and CDR2 sequences are MNHEY and SVGAGI.

About this clonotype itself: Since the CDR3 does not end with the conserved phenylalanine or tryptophan, this likely comes from a read error. The CDR3 sequence: CASSPIKLAEQYI. The CDR3 DNA follows: TGTGCCAGCAGCCCAATAAAATTAGCGGAGCAGTACATC. The chain is built from TRBV13 and TRBJ2-7, with D maybe TRBD2 (5 bases). From germline, CDR1 is PRHDT and CDR2 FYEKMQ (reference sequence). The V and J ends lost 5 bases and 7 bases respectively, with 15 bases between them. CDR3 length equals 13 residues.

The rearrangement uses TRBV29-1 and TRBJ2-4, with D unclear. V lost 7 bases and J 3 bases, leaving 16 bases between the germline ends. The CDR3 is 14 amino acids. Germline CDR1 reads SQVTM; CDR2 reads ANQGSEA. The CDR3 here is CSGTRRRGKNIQYF. The CDR3 DNA reads TGCAGCGGGACGCGCAGACGAGGCAAAAACATTCAGTACTTC.

A remark on this clonotype: At one boundary the junction diverges from the germline segment, which might be a read error. The chain recombines TRBV5-5 with TRBJ2-5; D unclear. This CDR3 spans 13 amino acids. Germline lookup yields CDR1 SGHKS and CDR2 YYEKEE (reference sequence). The CDR3 here is CVTSLVSPETRYF. The CDR3 region has the DNA TGTGTCACCAGCTTGGTCAGTCCGGAGACCCGGTACTTC.